One and the same sample provided the 32 T cell receptor beta chains below, sequenced in a study of cytotoxic CD8 clonotypes in ibrutinib-treated CLL. The assay was immunoSEQ multiplex PCR, and TCRdb's table has in-frame clones only and misses some. The sample contains more than 140,000 clones, approximately 80% of which appear only once. Sample: PBMCs, taken after 12 months of ibrutinib treatment. The source of these receptors is a human donor with chronic lymphocytic leukemia.

This clone has just a few counts. J is TRBJ2-1 and V is TRBV7-9; no definite D call. The CDR3 totals 15 residues. Germline V gives CDR1 SEHNR, CDR2 FQNEAQ (reference sequence). V was shortened by 1 base and J by 2 bases, with 9 bases between the two germline ends. CDR3 loop: CASSLVSLAYNEQFF. CDR3 coding DNA: TGTGCCAGCAGCTTAGTATCTCTGGCCTACAATGAGCAGTTCTTC. Variable domain in full (rest from reference TRBV7-9 and TRBJ2-1): DTGVSQNPRHKITKRGQNVTFRCDPISEHNRLYWYRQTLGQGPEFLTYFQNEAQLEKSRLLSDRFSAERPKGSFSTLEIQRTEQGDSAMYLCASSLVSLAYNEQFFGPGTRLTVL.

The rearrangement links TRBV18 to TRBJ2-3; a possible D gene is TRBD1 (6 bases). V lost 1 base and J 5 bases, leaving 7 bases between the germline ends. The V gene's germline CDR1 is KGHSH and CDR2 LQKENI. The CDR3 covers 13 residues. The CDR3 here is CASSPQDRDTQYF. CDR3 DNA sequence: TGTGCCAGCTCACCACAGGACAGAGATACGCAGTATTTT. The full variable domain, in which reference TRBV18 and TRBJ2-3 provide the parts outside the CDR3, is NAGVMQNPRHLVRRRGQEARLRCSPMKGHSHVYWYRQLPEEGLKFMVYLQKENIIDESGMPKERFSAEFPKEGPSILRIQQVVRGDSAAYFCASSPQDRDTQYFGPGTRLTVL.

J is TRBJ1-2 and V is TRBV7-2, with D possibly being TRBD1 (6 bases). The CDR3 length is 15 residues. Trimming left V 5 bases short and J 4 bases short, with 17 bases between. The germline V gene has CDR1 SGHTA and CDR2 FQGNSA. CDR3 amino acids: CASSTRYDRFYGYTF. In nucleotides, the CDR3 is TGTGCCAGCAGCACACGCTATGACAGGTTCTATGGCTACACCTTC.

The chain employs TRBV28 and TRBJ1-2, with 9 nucleotides matching TRBD1. CDR1 and CDR2 from the germline V gene are MDHEN and SYDVKM. CDR3 size: 12 residues. The ends lost 8 bases at V and 5 bases at J; junction bases unmatched: 3. CDR3 protein: CASRGQGYGYTF. CDR3 bases: TGTGCCAGCCGAGGACAGGGGTATGGCTACACCTTC.

The chain employs TRBV28 and TRBJ2-1; D call uncertain. Per the germline V gene, CDR1 is MDHEN and CDR2 is SYDVKM. CDR3 length equals 13 residues. V lost 1 base and J lost 6, with 7 bases in between. CDR3 nucleotide sequence: TGTGCCAGCAGTTTATCCGGACCCAATGAGCAGTTCTTC. It translates to CASSLSGPNEQFF.

This clone was recorded at least ten times. The genes are TRBV27 and TRBJ2-5; TRBD1 matches 7 bases. The J segment lost 1 base and the V segment lost 5 bases, leaving 7 bases of the junction unmatched. In germline, CDR1 is MNHEY, CDR2 SMNVEV (reference sequence). The CDR3 sequence is 15 residues long. This CDR3 reads CASSPGTDSQETQYF. DNA of the CDR3: TGTGCCAGCAGTCCAGGGACAGATTCCCAAGAGACCCAGTACTTC.

This clone was counted a few times. The CDR3 region is CASRHTPYEQYF. The CDR3 DNA follows: TGTGCCAGCAGGCATACTCCCTACGAGCAGTACTTC. The rearrangement links TRBV28 to TRBJ2-7; D not resolved. The CDR3 contains 12 residues. Trimming took off 6 bases at V and 2 bases at J, with 8 bases between the two ends. The germline V gene encodes CDR1 MDHEN and CDR2 SYDVKM.

V and J are TRBV5-8 and TRBJ1-6; weak D call: TRBD1 (5 bases). In germline, CDR1 is SGHTS, CDR2 YDEGEE. V shed 3 bases and J shed 0 bases, with 19 bases lying between them. The CDR3 covers 19 residues. CDR3 protein: CASSSGRGGTSSYNSPLHF. For the CDR3, the DNA is TGTGCCAGCAGCTCCGGCCGTGGGGGAACTAGCTCCTATAATTCACCCCTCCACTTT.

V is TRBV5-1 and J is TRBJ2-7; no firm D call. The CDR3 totals 15 residues. The germline V and J ends were trimmed by 4 bases and 4 bases, with 18 bases remaining between them. Germline CDR1 and CDR2: SGHRS and YFSETQ. The CDR3: CASSASLGFGYEQYF. CDR3 nucleotide sequence: TGCGCCAGCAGCGCCTCGTTAGGGTTTGGATACGAGCAGTACTTC.

Here the CDR3 DNA reads TGTGCCAGTAGTATACTTTCGGGGGAACTCTCCGGGGAGCTGTTTTTT. It encodes CASSILSGELSGELFF. This chain joins TRBV19 and TRBJ2-2; TRBD2 might be the D (6 bases). Trimming pared 2 bases from V and 6 bases from J, leaving 16 bases between. CDR3 length: 16 amino acids. Germline V CDR1 and CDR2: LNHDA, SQIVND (reference sequence).

This clone has a handful of counts. The genes are TRBV12-5 and TRBJ1-6, with TRBD1 matching over 8 bases. The CDR3 runs 14 residues. V was pared by 5 bases and J by 9 bases, with 6 bases of the junction left unmatched. The V gene's germline CDR1 is LGHNT and CDR2 FRNRAP. The CDR3 DNA follows: TGTGCTAGTGGTCCCGGACAGGGTTTTTCACCCCTCCACTTT. It is translated as CASGPGQGFSPLHF.

The chain carries TRBV4-1 and TRBJ2-3; TRBD1 is a possible D gene (6 bases). The CDR3 spans 14 residues. V lost 3 bases to trimming and J lost 2 bases, with 9 bases between them. Germline-derived CDR1 and CDR2 are MGHRA and YSYEKL. CDR3 amino acids: CASSQGAATDTQYF. The DNA for the CDR3 is TGCGCCAGCAGCCAGGGGGCGGCCACAGATACGCAGTATTTT.

This clone was seen once. The chain links TRBV11-3 to TRBJ2-7; no firm D call. The CDR3 contains 13 residues. Trimming stripped 6 bases from V and 5 bases from J, with 14 bases between. The germline CDR1 and CDR2 sequences are SGHNT and YENEEA. The CDR3 reads CASSPGRADEQYF. The CDR3 nucleotides are TGTGCCAGCAGTCCAGGACGGGCAGACGAGCAGTACTTC. The full variable domain, its missing parts supplied by reference TRBV11-3 and TRBJ2-7, is EAGVVQSPRYKIIEKKQPVAFWCNPISGHNTLYWYLQNLGQGPELLIRYENEEAVDDSQLPKDRFSAERLKGVDSTLKIQPAELGDSAVYLCASSPGRADEQYFGPGTRLTVT.

In this sample, this clone turned up once. The chain links TRBV11-2 to TRBJ2-3, with a possible D match to TRBD1 (5 bases). Germline assignment: CDR1 SGHAT and CDR2 FQNNGV. V was trimmed by 1 base and J by 4 bases, leaving 12 bases between them. This CDR3 has 15 residues. Here the CDR3 DNA reads TGTGCCAGCAGCTTAGGAACAGGACGAGCAGATACGCAGTATTTT. Protein: CASSLGTGRADTQYF.

The chain combines TRBV6-5 with TRBJ2-7; tentatively, D is TRBD1 (5 bases). CDR1 and CDR2 (germline): MNHEY, SVGAGI. The V gene lost 7 bases and the J gene lost 4 bases, with 14 bases spanning the gap. This CDR3 is built from 13 residues. This CDR3 is CASKGVGVYEQYF. The CDR3, as DNA: TGTGCCAGCAAGGGTGTAGGGGTTTACGAGCAGTACTTC.

The CDR3 loop reads CASKAATSGETQYF. CDR3 DNA sequence: TGTGCCAGTAAGGCGGCCACCTCAGGAGAGACCCAGTACTTC. The V call is TRBV19, the J call TRBJ2-5; D gene uncertain. Germline lookup yields CDR1 LNHDA and CDR2 SQIVND (reference sequence). The CDR3 is 14 residues long. V was shortened by 7 bases and J by 4 bases, with 16 bases between the two germline ends. Combining the CDR3 with reference TRBV19 and TRBJ2-5 gives the whole variable domain DGGITQSPKYLFRKEGQNVTLSCEQNLNHDAMYWYRQDPGQGLRLIYYSQIVNDFQKGDIAEGYSVSREKKESFPLTVTSAQKNPTAFYLCASKAATSGETQYFGPGTRLLVL.

V gene TRBV4-1 combines with J gene TRBJ2-3; D is unresolved. Trimming removed 2 bases at V and 1 base at J, with 19 bases between. The germline V gene has CDR1 MGHRA and CDR2 YSYEKL. The CDR3 spans 18 residues. The CDR3 nucleotides are TGCGCCAGCAGCCAATCCCCCCAACTACTCTTGGGCACAGATACGCAGTATTTT. Amino acid sequence: CASSQSPQLLLGTDTQYF.

The rearrangement links TRBV4-2 to TRBJ2-7; D uncertain. Germline V gene lookup returns CDR1 LGHNA and CDR2 YNFKEQ. The CDR3 loop spans 16 amino acids. The V end lost 3 bases, the J end lost 0 bases, and 15 bases lay between the germline ends. CDR3 coding DNA: TGTGCCAGCAGCCAGCTCGGGTCTATCCCCTCCTACGAGCAGTACTTC. The encoded protein is CASSQLGSIPSYEQYF.

The chain employs TRBV7-9 and TRBJ2-3; no reliable D call. CDR3 length: 13 residues. Per the germline V gene, CDR1 is SEHNR and CDR2 is FQNEAQ (reference sequence). The V and J ends lost 6 bases and 6 bases respectively, with 13 bases between them. The CDR3 bases are TGTGCCAGCAGATCCGGACCAGCGGATACGCAGTATTTT. Protein product: CASRSGPADTQYF. Full variable domain (outside the CDR3, taken from reference TRBV7-9 and TRBJ2-3): DTGVSQNPRHKITKRGQNVTFRCDPISEHNRLYWYRQTLGQGPEFLTYFQNEAQLEKSRLLSDRFSAERPKGSFSTLEIQRTEQGDSAMYLCASRSGPADTQYFGPGTRLTVL.

V and J are TRBV11-3 and TRBJ2-3, with D uncertain. The CDR3 is made up of 15 amino acids. V was shortened by 5 bases and J by 0 bases, with 12 bases between the two germline ends. Germline lookup yields CDR1 SGHNT and CDR2 YENEEA. The CDR3 reads CASSLTVASTDTQYF. The CDR3 DNA reads as TGTGCCAGCAGCCTCACGGTCGCTAGCACAGATACGCAGTATTTT. Full variable domain (rest looked up from reference TRBV11-3 and TRBJ2-3): EAGVVQSPRYKIIEKKQPVAFWCNPISGHNTLYWYLQNLGQGPELLIRYENEEAVDDSQLPKDRFSAERLKGVDSTLKIQPAELGDSAVYLCASSLTVASTDTQYFGPGTRLTVL.

On this clone itself: This specimen includes other DNA sequences encoding the same CDR3. J is TRBJ1-4 and V is TRBV28, with a possible D match to TRBD1 (6 bases). Trimming removed 6 bases at V and 8 bases at J, with 10 bases between. From germline, CDR1 is MDHEN and CDR2 SYDVKM. The CDR3 is 12 amino acids. The CDR3, as DNA: TGTGCCAGCAGGCAGGGGATAGAAAAACTGTTTTTT. This sequence encodes CASRQGIEKLFF.

The J gene is TRBJ1-4, the V gene TRBV5-1, with D unresolved. Trimming stripped 2 bases from V and 3 bases from J, with 8 bases between. The CDR3 consists of 14 residues. Germline V lookup: CDR1 SGHRS, CDR2 YFSETQ. In nucleotides, the CDR3 is TGCGCCAGCAGCTTCCAAGACTCTAATGAAAAACTGTTTTTT. This translates into CASSFQDSNEKLFF.

The V gene is TRBV13, the J gene TRBJ1-2; 7 bases match TRBD1. CDR3 length: 14 amino acids. The germline CDR1 and CDR2 sequences are PRHDT and FYEKMQ (reference sequence). V was pared by 1 base and J by 5 bases, with 4 bases of the junction left unmatched. CDR3 in amino acids: CASSLAGQLYGYTF. The DNA for the CDR3 is TGTGCCAGCAGCTTAGCGGGACAGTTGTATGGCTACACCTTC.

The rearrangement joins TRBV4-2 to TRBJ2-1; 8 bases are a match to TRBD2. Per germline, CDR1 LGHNA and CDR2 YNFKEQ. The CDR3 is 17 amino acids. The V gene end was trimmed by 3 bases and the J gene end by 0 bases; junction bases not matched to a gene: 7. For the CDR3, the DNA is TGTGCCAGCAGCCAGAAACTAGCGGAGAGCTCCTACAATGAGCAGTTCTTC. Its protein is CASSQKLAESSYNEQFF.

The chain employs TRBV5-1 and TRBJ1-4; 7 bases map to TRBD1. V dropped 1 base and J dropped 7; count of bases not matched to a gene: 4. Germline CDR1 reads SGHRS; CDR2 reads YFSETQ. This CDR3 region has 14 residues. The CDR3 is CASSLRRDSEKLFF. The CDR3, as DNA: TGCGCCAGCAGCTTGCGCCGGGACAGTGAAAAACTGTTTTTT.

This clone was counted a single time. V gene TRBV18 combines with J gene TRBJ2-3; TRBD1 is a possible D gene (6 bases). Trimming shortened V by 1 base and J by 0 bases, and 8 bases separated the two germline ends. This CDR3 comprises 15 residues. Germline CDR1 and CDR2: KGHSH and LQKENI. CDR3 sequence: CASSPRGGSTDTQYF. The CDR3 coding sequence is TGTGCCAGCTCACCACGAGGGGGTAGCACAGATACGCAGTATTTT. Full variable domain (outside the CDR3, taken from reference TRBV18 and TRBJ2-3): NAGVMQNPRHLVRRRGQEARLRCSPMKGHSHVYWYRQLPEEGLKFMVYLQKENIIDESGMPKERFSAEFPKEGPSILRIQQVVRGDSAAYFCASSPRGGSTDTQYFGPGTRLTVL.

In its sample, this clone was seen a few times. The chain has TRBV7-8 and TRBJ1-5; 7 nucleotides line up with TRBD1. Germline CDR1 reads SGHVS; CDR2 reads FQNEAQ. V was clipped by 2 bases and J by 5 bases; unmatched bases: 3. This CDR3 has 14 residues. CDR3 sequence: CASSLRQGDQPQHF. The CDR3, as DNA: TGTGCCAGCAGCTTACGCCAGGGGGATCAGCCCCAGCATTTT.

The chain combines TRBV4-1 with TRBJ1-2, with TRBD1 as a possible D gene (5 bases). CDR3 size: 16 residues. Trimming shortened V by 1 base and J by 0 bases, and 12 bases separated the two germline ends. Germline V gene sequence: CDR1 MGHRA, CDR2 YSYEKL. CDR3 coding DNA: TGCGCCAGCAGCCAAGTGGACACCGCTCCTAACTATGGCTACACCTTC. As protein: CASSQVDTAPNYGYTF.

The chain uses TRBV30 and TRBJ2-1; no reliable D call. Trimming left V 0 bases short and J 3 bases short, with 6 bases between. The CDR3 totals 13 residues. The germline gives CDR1 GTSNPN, CDR2 SVGIG (reference sequence). The CDR3 sequence: CAWSVGFYNEQFF. The CDR3 DNA reads TGTGCCTGGAGTGTAGGTTTCTACAATGAGCAGTTCTTC.

This chain links TRBV5-1 with TRBJ2-5, with D perhaps matching TRBD1 or TRBD2 (6 bases each). Germline V gene sequence: CDR1 SGHRS, CDR2 YFSETQ. The CDR3 extends over 15 amino acids. V was cut by 0 bases and J by 5 bases, with 14 bases left in between. This chain's CDR3 is CASSLVGRGGETQYF. The CDR3 coding sequence is TGCGCCAGCAGCTTGGTCGGGAGAGGGGGGGAGACCCAGTACTTC. Variable domain in full (rest from reference TRBV5-1 and TRBJ2-5): KAGVTQTPRYLIKTRGQQVTLSCSPISGHRSVSWYQQTPGQGLQFLFEYFSETQRNKGNFPGRFSGRQFSNSRSEMNVSTLELGDSALYLCASSLVGRGGETQYFGPGTRLLVL.

The gene calls are TRBV6-5 and TRBJ2-1, with a weak D call TRBD1 (6 bases). The CDR3 is 15 residues long. V dropped 2 bases and J dropped 4 bases, with 12 bases sitting between them. Germline V gene sequence: CDR1 MNHEY, CDR2 SVGAGI. Here the CDR3 DNA reads TGTGCCAGCAGTTACGGGGGCTTAAGGTACAATGAGCAGTTCTTC. This codes for CASSYGGLRYNEQFF.

Concerning this clone itself: At one boundary the junction diverges from the germline segment, which might be a read error. CDR3 region: CASSELDKAF. DNA for the CDR3: TGTGCCAGCAGTGAATTGGACAAAGCCTTC. This chain connects TRBV6-1 to TRBJ1-2, with D tentatively TRBD1 (5 bases). In germline, CDR1 is MNHNS, CDR2 SASEGT. This CDR3 is built from 10 residues.